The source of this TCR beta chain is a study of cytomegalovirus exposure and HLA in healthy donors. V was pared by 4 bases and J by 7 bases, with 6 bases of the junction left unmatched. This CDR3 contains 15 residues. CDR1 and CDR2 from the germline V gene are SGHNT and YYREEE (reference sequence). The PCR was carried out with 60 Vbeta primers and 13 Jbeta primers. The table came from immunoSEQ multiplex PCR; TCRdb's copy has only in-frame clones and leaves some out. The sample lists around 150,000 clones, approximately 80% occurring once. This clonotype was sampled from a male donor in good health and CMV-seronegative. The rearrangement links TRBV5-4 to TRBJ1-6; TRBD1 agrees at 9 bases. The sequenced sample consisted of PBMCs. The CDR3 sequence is CASSQQTGGNSPLHF. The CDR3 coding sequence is TGTGCCAGCAGCCAACAGACAGGGGGGAATTCACCCCTCCACTTT. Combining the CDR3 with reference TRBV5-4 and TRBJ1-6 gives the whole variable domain ETGVTQSPTHLIKTRGQQVTLRCSSQSGHNTVSWYQQALGQGPQFIFQYYREEENGRGNFPPRFSGLQFPNYSSELNVNALELDDSALYLCASSQQTGGNSPLHFGNGTRLTVT.